A single sample gave rise to the 3 T cell receptor beta chains below, sequenced in a study of T cells in Graves' hyperthyroidism and ophthalmopathy. Amplification of TCR beta CDR3 regions used RNA as the template. In the first-round RT-PCR of the TCR CDR3, the HTBI primer set was used. TCRdb analysed the multiplex PCR reads with MiXCR anew, one entry per CDR3 protein. The data contain some 250,000 distinct CDR3 sequences, about 14% of them singletons. The sequencing input was blood. Receptors originate from a woman aged 40-49 years with Graves' hyperthyroidism that later progressed to Graves' ophthalmopathy.

CDR3 bases: TGTGCCAGCACCCGGGGCTCTGGGGCCAACGTCCTGACTTTC. It is translated as CASTRGSGANVLTF. The V gene is TRBV6-2 or TRBV6-3, the J gene TRBJ2-6; a possible D gene is TRBD2 (5 bases). Germline-derived CDR1 and CDR2 are MNHEY and SVGEGT. V lost 7 bases to trimming and J lost 0 bases, with 7 bases between them. The CDR3 extends over 14 amino acids.

This clonotype was observed many times. This chain connects TRBV25-1 to TRBJ2-1, with 14 bases lining up with TRBD2. Germline-derived CDR1 and CDR2 are MGHDK and SYGVNS. This CDR3 is built from 21 residues. J gave up 0 bases and V 2 bases, and 12 bases lay outside the gene matches. The CDR3 is CASSEDPGTSGRRSSYNEQFF. CDR3 nucleotides: TGTGCCAGCAGTGAAGACCCCGGGACTAGCGGGAGACGGAGCTCCTACAATGAGCAGTTCTTC.

The chain joins TRBV7-9 to TRBJ1-3; D gene ambiguous. The CDR3 totals 17 residues. V lost 2 bases and J 4 bases, leaving 18 bases between the germline ends. Germline lookup yields CDR1 SEHNR and CDR2 FQNEAQ (reference sequence). The CDR3 loop is CASSLKVWALGGNTIYF. As DNA, the CDR3 is TGTGCCAGCAGCTTAAAAGTGTGGGCCCTCGGCGGAAACACCATATATTTT.